This T cell receptor beta chain was recorded in a study of blood T cell repertoires in COVID-19 (dated by TCRdb to 2020 to 2021). Study-wide context: The collaborator samples originated in the United States, Italy and Spain and spanned the acute and convalescent phases of COVID-19. The repertoires were released in a freely available public database intended as a resource for research on the immune response to SARS-CoV-2. Where HLA class I and class II types were available, the types were taken from metadata supplied by the sample provider, not from assay-based typing. The prospective study material was composed of cDNA or gDNA derived from T cells, B-cell-depleted T cells, or PBMCs. The sample metadata nearly always contained a de-identified subject ID, COVID-19 status, age in years and sex. The dataset comprised deeply sampled blood TCRbeta repertoires from subjects exposed to, actively infected with, or recovered from COVID-19. Samples were obtained from the ongoing ImmuneRACE study (first 160 participants) and from 1,200 or so subjects provided by 6 global collaborators. Overall study outcomes, separate from this receptor: How much clinical and demographic metadata was included differed by source and by participant, and the metadata was provided uncurated.

TCRbeta CDR3 regions were amplified from genomic DNA by means of the immunoSEQ Assay, a bias-controlled multiplex PCR. The study's processing was this. Within the assay, amplification of reference gene primers was used to estimate how many nucleated cells each sample contained. Sequence reads were collapsed and filtered to measure the absolute abundance of every unique TCRbeta CDR3 rearrangement. For each sample, productive Simpson clonality was calculated as the square root of Simpson's diversity index over productive rearrangements. The clones in this table, taken by TCRdb from immuneACCESS, are in-frame only. Not every clone is retained; where verified, under half of the shortfall comes from an unresolved V gene, and the cause of the rest is unknown. That table supplies the V and J calls and clone size; D and trimming were determined from the DNA. This sample gives roughly 110,000 clones in total; 81% of them show up just once. Together, the top ten hold under 2% of the sample.

To note about this clone: Its antigen is currently not known. Per-base qualities were not stored, and no clone one base away is much larger.

The collaborating institutions used their own protocols to collect whole blood in K2EDTA tubes. Collaborator samples were shipped for TCRbeta analysis as frozen whole blood, isolated PBMCs, or DNA extracted from either sample type. The CDR3 runs 14 amino acids, cysteine and phenylalanine included. CDR3 DNA only is kept here, 42 bases in frame from base 1. V lost 7 bases and J lost 8 bases, and the count of bases not matched to a germline gene is 9. Looking up the germline V gene yields CDR1 SQVTM and CDR2 ANQGSEA. The sequencing input was peripheral blood. The sequence derives from a man aged 45 to 65 with acute or convalescent COVID-19. The chain is made from TRBV29-1 and TRBJ1-3; the central 12 bases match TRBD1. The CDR3 region has the sequence CSGLPGQGAHTIYF. DNA sequence: TGCAGCGGCCTTCCGGGACAGGGGGCGCACACCATATATTTT.